The clone carrying this TCR beta chain was counted many times. The library labeled individual cDNA molecules by adding unique molecular identifiers to them. Authors' methods: There were a median of approximately 100,000 TCRs per sample, with a range from roughly 23,224 to 750,000. Via MiXCR, TCRdb re-called the RACE reads, giving one row per CDR3 protein. Clone size and V and J calls follow TCRdb, not the original study. This sample yields roughly 130,000 distinct CDR3 sequences, of which approximately 9.5% are seen a single time; around 2% belongs to the top ten. The source of the sample is a study of human T cells and chemical hapten exposure. Sample time point: healthy volunteer bleed at 2 weeks. RNA extraction used unfractionated whole blood as the source of total RNA. Sequences were obtained from whole blood. This clonotype was sampled from a male donor in good health. Some clones in this sample may be carry-over from other donors' samples.

The CDR3 nucleotides are TGTGCCAGCAGTTCCCGGGACACTGAATGGACCCAGTACTTC. Protein: CASSSRDTEWTQYF. The chain uses TRBV27 and TRBJ2-5; D perhaps matches TRBD1 (6 bases). Looked up from germline, CDR1 is MNHEY and CDR2 is SMNVEV (reference sequence). The CDR3 spans 14 residues. V shed 4 bases and J shed 7 bases, with 16 bases lying between them.